This T cell receptor (beta chain) derives from a study of T cells in Graves' hyperthyroidism and ophthalmopathy. This clonotype was found a few times. Germline CDR1 GTSNPN, CDR2 SVGIG (reference sequence). The CDR3 has 14 amino acids. Trimming shortened V by 0 bases and J by 3 bases, and 11 bases separated the two germline ends. The TCR beta CDR3 regions underwent amplification using RNA transcripts as the source. During a first-round RT-PCR of the TCR CDR3, the HTBI primer set was used. TCRdb called the multiplex PCR reads again in MiXCR, with one record for every CDR3 protein. There are 610,000 or so distinct CDR3 sequences in the sample; 35% to 55% occur only once, and around 7.7% lies in the top ten.

The chain couples TRBV30 to TRBJ2-5; D is undetermined. This TCR came from a woman between 18 and 29 years old with Graves' hyperthyroidism. Sequencing used peripheral blood or thyroid tissue (not recorded which). CDR3 sequence reads: CAWSVIEGKETQYF. The CDR3 nucleotides read TGTGCCTGGAGTGTCATAGAAGGGAAAGAGACCCAGTACTTC.